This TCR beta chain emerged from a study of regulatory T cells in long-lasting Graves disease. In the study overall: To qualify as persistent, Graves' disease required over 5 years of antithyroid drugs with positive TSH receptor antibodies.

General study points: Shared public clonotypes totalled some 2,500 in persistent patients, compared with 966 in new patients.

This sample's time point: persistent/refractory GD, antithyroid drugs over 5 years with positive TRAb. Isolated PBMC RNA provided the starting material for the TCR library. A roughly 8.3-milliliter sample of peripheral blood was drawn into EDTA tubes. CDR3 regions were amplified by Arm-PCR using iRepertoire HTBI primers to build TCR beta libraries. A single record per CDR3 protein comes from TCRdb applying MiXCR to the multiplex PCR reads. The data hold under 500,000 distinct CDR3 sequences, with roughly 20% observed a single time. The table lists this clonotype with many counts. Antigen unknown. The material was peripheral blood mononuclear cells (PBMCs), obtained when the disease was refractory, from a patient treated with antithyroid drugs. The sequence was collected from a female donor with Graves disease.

As DNA, the CDR3 is TGCGCCAGCAGCTCGGGCTTGTGGGGTACGGAAAACATTCAGTACTTC. Translated, it gives CASSSGLWGTENIQYF. The J gene is TRBJ2-4, the V gene TRBV5-1; no firm D call. V dropped 3 bases and J dropped 5 bases, with 18 bases sitting between them. This CDR3 is 16 amino acids long. Germline CDR1 is SGHRS and CDR2 is YFSETQ.